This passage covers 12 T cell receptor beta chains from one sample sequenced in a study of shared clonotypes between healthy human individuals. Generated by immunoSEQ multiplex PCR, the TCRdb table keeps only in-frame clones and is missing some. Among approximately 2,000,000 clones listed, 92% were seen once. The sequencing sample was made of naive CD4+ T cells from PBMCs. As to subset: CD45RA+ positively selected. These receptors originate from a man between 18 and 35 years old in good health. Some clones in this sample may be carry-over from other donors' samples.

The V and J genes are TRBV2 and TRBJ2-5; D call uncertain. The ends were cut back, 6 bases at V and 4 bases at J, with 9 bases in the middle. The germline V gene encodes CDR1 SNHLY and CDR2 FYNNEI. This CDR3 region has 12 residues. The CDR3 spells CASRDVGETQYF. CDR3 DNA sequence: TGTGCCAGCAGGGATGTCGGAGAGACCCAGTACTTC.

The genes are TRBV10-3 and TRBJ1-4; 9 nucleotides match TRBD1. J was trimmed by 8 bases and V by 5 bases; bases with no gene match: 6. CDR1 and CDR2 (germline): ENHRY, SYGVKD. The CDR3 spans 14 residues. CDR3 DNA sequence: TGTGCCATCAGTACAGGGGGCGGACGGGAAAAACTGTTTTTT. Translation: CAISTGGGREKLFF.

CDR3: CASSLNWRGDGYTF. CDR3 nucleotides: TGTGCCAGCAGCTTGAATTGGAGGGGAGATGGCTACACCTTC. The gene calls are TRBV7-3 and TRBJ1-2; possible D gene TRBD1, 5 bases. The CDR3 has 14 amino acids. Germline CDR1 and CDR2: SGHTA and FQGTGA. Trimming took 3 bases from V and 6 from J, leaving 14 bases between them.

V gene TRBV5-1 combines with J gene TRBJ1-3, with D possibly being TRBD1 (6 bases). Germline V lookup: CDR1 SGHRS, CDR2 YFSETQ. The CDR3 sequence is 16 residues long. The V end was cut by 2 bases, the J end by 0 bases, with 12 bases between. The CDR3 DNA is TGCGCCAGCAGCTTCGGGACACCTATCTCTGGAAACACCATATATTTT. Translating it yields CASSFGTPISGNTIYF.

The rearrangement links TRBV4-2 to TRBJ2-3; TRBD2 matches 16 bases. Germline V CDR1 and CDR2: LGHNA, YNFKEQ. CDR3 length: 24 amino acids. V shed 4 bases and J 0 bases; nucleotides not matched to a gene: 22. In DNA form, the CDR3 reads TGTGCCAGCAGCCCGAGTAATATGATAGCGGGACTAGCGGGAGGGAACTCTAGCACAGATACGCAGTATTTT. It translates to CASSPSNMIAGLAGGNSSTDTQYF.

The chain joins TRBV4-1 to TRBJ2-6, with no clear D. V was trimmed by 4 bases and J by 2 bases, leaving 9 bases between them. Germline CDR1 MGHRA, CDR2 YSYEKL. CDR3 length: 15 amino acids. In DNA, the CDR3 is TGCGCCAGCAGCCCTCCGGTGCCTGGGGCCAACGTCCTGACTTTC. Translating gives CASSPPVPGANVLTF.

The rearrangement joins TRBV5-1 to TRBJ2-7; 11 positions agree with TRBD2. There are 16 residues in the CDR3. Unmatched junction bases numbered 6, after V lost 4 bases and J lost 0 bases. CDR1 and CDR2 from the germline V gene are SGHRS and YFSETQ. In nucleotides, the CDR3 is TGCGCCAGCAGCGGGCTAGCGGGAGGACGCTCCTACGAGCAGTACTTC. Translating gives CASSGLAGGRSYEQYF.

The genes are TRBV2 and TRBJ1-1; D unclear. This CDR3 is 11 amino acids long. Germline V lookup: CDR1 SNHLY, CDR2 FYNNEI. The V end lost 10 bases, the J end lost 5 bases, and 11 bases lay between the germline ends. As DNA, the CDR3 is TGTGCCACCCGATTAGGGACTGAAGCTTTCTTT. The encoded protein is CATRLGTEAFF.

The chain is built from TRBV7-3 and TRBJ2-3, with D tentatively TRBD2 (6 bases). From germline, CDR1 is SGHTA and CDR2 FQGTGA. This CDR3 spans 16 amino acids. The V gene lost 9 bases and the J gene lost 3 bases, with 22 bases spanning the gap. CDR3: CASQITPGLPTDTQYF. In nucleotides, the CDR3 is TGTGCCAGTCAAATTACGCCGGGACTTCCAACAGATACGCAGTATTTT.

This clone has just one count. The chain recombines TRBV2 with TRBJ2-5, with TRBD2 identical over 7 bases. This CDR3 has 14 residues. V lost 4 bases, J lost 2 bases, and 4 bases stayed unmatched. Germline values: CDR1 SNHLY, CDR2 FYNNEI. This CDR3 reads CASSGLGGQETQYF. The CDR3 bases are TGTGCCAGCAGTGGGTTGGGGGGGCAAGAGACCCAGTACTTC.

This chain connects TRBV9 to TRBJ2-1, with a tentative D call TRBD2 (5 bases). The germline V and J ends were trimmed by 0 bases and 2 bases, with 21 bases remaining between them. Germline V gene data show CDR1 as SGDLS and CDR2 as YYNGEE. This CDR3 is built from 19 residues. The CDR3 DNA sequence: TGTGCCAGCAGCGTAGCGGGAAGTGGTCTAGCTATAACCTACAATGAGCAGTTCTTC. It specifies CASSVAGSGLAITYNEQFF.

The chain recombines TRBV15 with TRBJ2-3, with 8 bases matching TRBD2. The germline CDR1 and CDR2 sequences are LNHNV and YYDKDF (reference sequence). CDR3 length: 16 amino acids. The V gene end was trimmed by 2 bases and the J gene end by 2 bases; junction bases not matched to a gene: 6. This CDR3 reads CATSRNIAGPTDTQYF. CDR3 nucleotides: TGTGCCACCAGCAGAAACATAGCGGGACCCACAGATACGCAGTATTTT.